These 7 T cell receptor beta chains were all obtained from the same sample, sequenced in a study of blood T cell repertoires in COVID-19. Data came from immunoSEQ multiplex PCR; TCRdb stores just in-frame clones and leaves some out. Here the sample spans roughly 200,000 clones, about 88% being singletons. Input material: peripheral blood. Every receptor here comes from a woman aged 25 to 45 with active or convalescent COVID-19.

The V gene is TRBV4-1, the J gene TRBJ2-1, with D possibly matching TRBD2 (6 bases). From germline, CDR1 is MGHRA and CDR2 YSYEKL. V was clipped by 4 bases and J by 4 bases, with 17 bases between them. The CDR3 length is 16 residues. The CDR3 DNA reads TGCGCCAGCAGCCGATCCGGGACTCCTAATTACAATGAGCAGTTCTTC. Translation gives CASSRSGTPNYNEQFF.

This chain links TRBV4-1 with TRBJ2-6; 7 positions agree with TRBD1. V shed 4 bases and J 0 bases; nucleotides not matched to a gene: 6. Germline-derived CDR1 and CDR2 are MGHRA and YSYEKL. CDR3 length: 17 amino acids. CDR3 sequence: CASSPGTALSGANVLTF. CDR3 nucleotide sequence: TGCGCCAGCAGCCCCGGGACAGCTCTCTCTGGGGCCAACGTCCTGACTTTC.

The chain carries TRBV12-3 or TRBV12-4 and TRBJ1-6; TRBD1 is a possible D gene (5 bases). This CDR3 comprises 13 residues. V was clipped by 6 bases and J by 7 bases, with 10 bases between them. CDR3 protein: CASRYRQNSPLHF. The CDR3 DNA reads TGTGCCAGCAGATACAGACAGAATTCACCCCTCCACTTT.

This CDR3 is CASSLNGDTEAFF. The CDR3 DNA follows: TGTGCCAGCAGTTTGAACGGGGACACTGAAGCTTTCTTT. The chain couples TRBV12-3 or TRBV12-4 to TRBJ1-1; D is undetermined. Trimming took off 3 bases at V and 3 bases at J, with 8 bases between the two ends. This CDR3 is 13 amino acids long.

V gene TRBV29-1 combines with J gene TRBJ2-5; D perhaps matches TRBD2 (6 bases). CDR3 size: 14 residues. Trimming cost V 3 bases and J 2 bases, with 13 bases left between them. Per germline, CDR1 SQVTM and CDR2 ANQGSEA. CDR3 coding DNA: TGCAGCGTTGATCACTGGGACTTGCAAGAGACCCAGTACTTC. Residues: CSVDHWDLQETQYF. Full variable domain (missing parts from reference TRBV29-1 and TRBJ2-5): SAVISQKPSRDICQRGTSLTIQCQVDSQVTMMFWYRQQPGQSLTLIATANQGSEATYESGFVIDKFPISRPNLTFSTLTVSNMSPEDSSIYLCSVDHWDLQETQYFGPGTRLLVL.

The chain links TRBV19 to TRBJ1-1; TRBD1 agrees at 9 bases. Germline V CDR1 and CDR2: LNHDA, SQIVND (reference sequence). The CDR3 spans 14 residues. With V trimmed by 3 bases and J by 1 base, 0 bases remained unmatched. This CDR3 is CASSMDRGNTEAFF. The CDR3 DNA reads as TGTGCCAGTAGTATGGACAGGGGGAACACTGAAGCTTTCTTT.

This chain connects TRBV2 to TRBJ1-2; D is undetermined. Looked up from germline, CDR1 is SNHLY and CDR2 is FYNNEI. The length of the CDR3 is 15 residues. Trimming removed 6 bases from V and 4 bases from J, with 18 bases in between. DNA of the CDR3: TGTGCCAGCAGCCCAGAGGTGGAGACGAGCTATGGCTACACCTTC. This encodes CASSPEVETSYGYTF.